Below, 25 T cell receptor beta chains from the same sample are listed, as sequenced in a study of blood T cell repertoires in COVID-19. The method was immunoSEQ multiplex PCR; TCRdb's version includes in-frame clones alone and lacks a portion of them. The table has more than 250,000 clones, approximately 90% seen once. Sequenced sample: peripheral blood. These receptors were taken from a man younger than 35 with active or convalescent COVID-19.

This clone was found once. The rearrangement uses TRBV5-1 and TRBJ2-1; 8 nucleotides match TRBD1. J gave up 7 bases and V 3 bases, and 3 bases lay outside the gene matches. CDR1 is SGHRS, CDR2 YFSETQ, per germline. The length of the CDR3 is 13 residues. The chain's CDR3 is CASSSTGENEQFF. CDR3 DNA: TGCGCCAGCAGCTCGACAGGGGAAAATGAGCAGTTCTTC.

The J gene is TRBJ2-1, the V gene TRBV7-9; 13 nucleotides match TRBD2. CDR1 and CDR2 from the germline V gene are SEHNR and FQNEAQ (reference sequence). V shed 6 bases and J 7 bases; nucleotides not matched to a gene: 18. The CDR3 length is 19 residues. CDR3 DNA sequence: TGTGCCAGCAGTCCCAAGGCGCTATCTCGGACTAGCGGGAGAAATGAGCAGTTCTTC. As protein: CASSPKALSRTSGRNEQFF.

The chain joins TRBV6-6 to TRBJ2-7; possible D gene TRBD2, 6 bases. Trimming took off 5 bases at V and 7 bases at J, with 12 bases between the two ends. CDR3 size: 12 residues. Germline V CDR1 and CDR2: MNHNY, SVGAGI (reference sequence). DNA for the CDR3: TGTGCCAGCAGTAAGGGGAGCGGGGAGCAGTACTTC. This translates into CASSKGSGEQYF.

The chain couples TRBV21-1 to TRBJ1-1; the D segment call TRBD1 is taken from the table without a DNA check. TRBV21-1 is listed as a pseudogene. The CDR3 is made up of 13 amino acids. The CDR3 nucleotides read TGTGCCACCAATAAGACAGGGTACACTGAAGCTTTCTTT. Protein product: CATNKTGYTEAFF.

The chain couples TRBV10-3 to TRBJ2-7; 7 nucleotides line up with TRBD2. Germline V gene data show CDR1 as ENHRY and CDR2 as SYGVKD. The trim removed 6 bases at V and 7 bases at J, leaving 6 bases unmatched. This CDR3 has 12 amino acids. CDR3 residues: CAISGTKGEQYF. CDR3 in DNA: TGTGCCATCAGCGGGACTAAAGGAGAGCAGTACTTC.

This chain links TRBV7-3 with TRBJ2-1, with TRBD2 as a possible D gene (6 bases). The V gene's germline CDR1 is SGHTA and CDR2 FQGTGA. There are 12 residues in the CDR3. The ends were cut back, 4 bases at V and 15 bases at J, with 16 bases in the middle. The CDR3 DNA reads as TGTGCCAGCAGCTCCACCGGCGGGACTCGGTTCTTC. Protein sequence: CASSSTGGTRFF.

J is TRBJ2-1 and V is TRBV2, with 7 bases fitting TRBD2. CDR1 is SNHLY, CDR2 FYNNEI, per germline. The CDR3 covers 15 residues. V gave up 5 bases and J gave up 4 bases; unmatched junction bases: 8. DNA of the CDR3: TGTGCCAGCAGTCGATCTAGCGGAGAATACAATGAGCAGTTCTTC. Translated, it gives CASSRSSGEYNEQFF.

This clone was recorded once. The rearrangement joins TRBV6-2 or TRBV6-3 to TRBJ2-7, with a possible D match to TRBD2 (5 bases). V lost 5 bases and J lost 4, with 15 bases in between. The CDR3 spans 14 residues. Germline values: CDR1 MNHEY, CDR2 SVGEGT. The CDR3 loop is CASSRPGLAYEQYF. Written as DNA, the CDR3 is TGTGCCAGCAGTCGTCCGGGCCTAGCTTACGAGCAGTACTTC.

V gene TRBV12-5 combines with J gene TRBJ2-7, with D possibly matching TRBD2 (5 bases). The V gene's germline CDR1 is LGHNT and CDR2 FRNRAP. The V end was cut by 3 bases, the J end by 2 bases, with 11 bases between. The CDR3 runs 14 residues. Here the CDR3 reads CASGFSGPPYEQYF. The CDR3 bases are TGTGCTAGTGGTTTCAGCGGACCCCCCTACGAGCAGTACTTC.

The V and J genes are TRBV19 and TRBJ2-1, with TRBD2 identical over 15 bases. This CDR3 has 18 residues. Germline-derived CDR1 and CDR2 are LNHDA and SQIVND (reference sequence). V trimming: 5 bases; J trimming: 10 bases; junction bases outside the gene matches: 15. CDR3 nucleotide sequence: TGTGCCAGTAGTGCCGGACTAGCGGGGGGGCTTTTATCATCAGAGCAGTTCTTC. Protein product: CASSAGLAGGLLSSEQFF.

The chain joins TRBV19 to TRBJ2-5; tentative D call: TRBD2 (6 bases). Germline V gene sequence: CDR1 LNHDA, CDR2 SQIVND (reference sequence). The V end lost 3 bases, the J end lost 5 bases, and 19 bases lay between the germline ends. The CDR3 has 16 residues. The CDR3 nucleotides are TGTGCCAGTAGTATGGGGAGACTAGAAGTCGGCGAGACCCAGTACTTC. Protein product: CASSMGRLEVGETQYF.

The gene calls are TRBV19 and TRBJ2-3, with TRBD2 as a possible D gene (5 bases). V lost 6 bases and J lost 6, with 19 bases in between. Germline loops: CDR1 LNHDA, CDR2 SQIVND (reference sequence). This CDR3 spans 15 amino acids. The CDR3 DNA reads as TGTGCCAGTAGGGGAGACTACGACATGCGTGATACGCAGTATTTT. It specifies CASRGDYDMRDTQYF.

The CDR3 protein is CASSGGGYYEQYF. The CDR3 coding sequence is TGTGCCAGCAGTGGGGGGGGTTACTACGAGCAGTACTTC. The chain employs TRBV25-1 and TRBJ2-7, with 7 nucleotides matching TRBD2. Per germline, CDR1 MGHDK and CDR2 SYGVNS. V was pared by 4 bases and J by 3 bases, with 3 bases of the junction left unmatched. CDR3 length: 13 amino acids.

The CDR3 loop is CASSWGLSGANVLTF. Here the CDR3 DNA reads TGTGCCAGCAGTTGGGGACTCTCTGGGGCCAACGTCCTGACTTTC. The V gene is TRBV27, the J gene TRBJ2-6; D perhaps matches TRBD2 (6 bases). The CDR3 sequence is 15 residues long. Trimming left V 4 bases short and J 0 bases short, with 7 bases between. Germline V lookup: CDR1 MNHEY, CDR2 SMNVEV (reference sequence).

This clone was recorded only once. The chain uses TRBV5-8 and TRBJ2-7, with D unclear. Germline V gene data show CDR1 as SGHTS and CDR2 as YDEGEE. This CDR3 is 13 amino acids long. V was clipped by 4 bases and J by 2 bases, with 10 bases between them. The CDR3 sequence: CASSRQATYEQYF. The CDR3 region has the DNA TGTGCCAGCAGCCGGCAGGCGACCTACGAGCAGTACTTC.

The J gene is TRBJ2-7, the V gene TRBV30; 7 nucleotides match TRBD1. The J segment lost 5 bases and the V segment lost 0 bases, leaving 4 bases of the junction unmatched. CDR3 length equals 13 residues. Germline V gene lookup returns CDR1 GTSNPN and CDR2 SVGIG (reference sequence). CDR3 sequence reads: CAWSVQGYDEQYF. As DNA, the CDR3 is TGTGCCTGGAGTGTACAGGGGTACGACGAGCAGTACTTC. Complete variable domain (other parts from reference TRBV30 and TRBJ2-7): SQTIHQWPATLVQPVGSPLSLECTVEGTSNPNLYWYRQAAGRGLQLLFYSVGIGQISSEVPQNLSASRPQDRQFILSSKKLLLSDSGFYLCAWSVQGYDEQYFGPGTRLTVT.

Note on this clone: The same CDR3 arises from other DNA sequences in this sample as well. The chain has TRBV28 and TRBJ1-2; 8 bases align to TRBD1. The CDR3 spans 13 residues. From germline, CDR1 is MDHEN and CDR2 SYDVKM. J was trimmed by 3 bases and V by 5 bases; bases with no gene match: 2. CDR3 amino acids: CASSPGQDYGYTF. CDR3 in DNA: TGTGCCAGCAGTCCGGGACAGGACTATGGCTACACCTTC.

This sequence joins TRBV6-2 or TRBV6-3 and TRBJ2-7; D perhaps matches TRBD1 (6 bases). Trimming took 1 base from V and 3 from J, leaving 13 bases between them. The CDR3 totals 15 residues. Germline CDR1 reads MNHEY; CDR2 reads SVGEGT. The CDR3, as DNA: TGTGCCAGCAGTTACTGGGGGACACGGCTCTACGAGCAGTACTTC. Its protein product is CASSYWGTRLYEQYF.

The CDR3 region is CSAPWGDGYTF. CDR3 sequence (DNA): TGCAGTGCTCCTTGGGGAGATGGCTACACCTTC. V gene TRBV20-1 combines with J gene TRBJ1-2; D gene ambiguous. This CDR3 comprises 11 residues. Trimming removed 5 bases from V and 6 bases from J, with 10 bases in between. CDR1 DFQATT and CDR2 SNEGSKA come from the germline V gene (reference sequence).

The rearrangement links TRBV3-1 (or the pseudogene TRBV3-2) to TRBJ2-1; 15 nucleotides align to TRBD2. The CDR3 has 18 residues. The V and J ends lost 6 bases and 4 bases, in that order; junction bases with no gene match: 10. CDR1 LGHDT and CDR2 YNNKEL come from the germline V gene (reference sequence). The CDR3 is CASRPRTSGRAKYNEQFF. The CDR3 nucleotides are TGTGCCAGCAGGCCCAGGACTAGCGGGAGGGCCAAGTACAATGAGCAGTTCTTC.

V usage is TRBV14 and J usage is TRBJ2-1, with D possibly being TRBD2 (6 bases). This CDR3 contains 15 residues. Germline loops: CDR1 SGHDN, CDR2 FVKESK. Trimming took off 3 bases at V and 11 bases at J, with 20 bases between the two ends. The CDR3 nucleotides read TGTGCCAGCAGCCACATAGTCGACAAGGAGGGCCAGCAGTTCTTC. It codes for CASSHIVDKEGQQFF.

The chain has TRBV5-1 and TRBJ2-7; perhaps TRBD1 as D (5 bases). The CDR3 has 13 residues. The germline V and J ends were trimmed by 0 bases and 7 bases, with 11 bases remaining between them. The germline gives CDR1 SGHRS, CDR2 YFSETQ. As DNA, the CDR3 is TGCGCCAGCAGCTTGGCAGGGCCCGGGGAGCAGTACTTC. As protein: CASSLAGPGEQYF. Complete variable domain (other parts from reference TRBV5-1 and TRBJ2-7): KAGVTQTPRYLIKTRGQQVTLSCSPISGHRSVSWYQQTPGQGLQFLFEYFSETQRNKGNFPGRFSGRQFSNSRSEMNVSTLELGDSALYLCASSLAGPGEQYFGPGTRLTVT.

The V gene is TRBV28, the J gene TRBJ1-1; 7 nucleotides line up with TRBD1. There are 17 residues in the CDR3. V lost 5 bases and J lost 1; bases outside the gene matches: 13. Germline CDR1 reads MDHEN; CDR2 reads SYDVKM. Here the CDR3 DNA reads TGTGCCAGCAGTCGCAGCCTAGGGGGGACAGCGAACACTGAAGCTTTCTTT. It yields the protein CASSRSLGGTANTEAFF.

The chain recombines TRBV10-3 with TRBJ1-4; D unclear. The CDR3 covers 15 residues. Germline V lookup: CDR1 ENHRY, CDR2 SYGVKD. Trimming took off 3 bases at V and 8 bases at J, with 16 bases between the two ends. CDR3 sequence reads: CAISDNNRVGEKLFF. Here the CDR3 DNA reads TGTGCCATCAGTGATAATAACAGAGTAGGAGAAAAACTGTTTTTT.

This clone occurred a few times. V usage is TRBV15 and J usage is TRBJ2-5; no firm D call. Germline-derived CDR1 and CDR2 are LNHNV and YYDKDF (reference sequence). Trimming pared 0 bases from V and 5 bases from J, leaving 7 bases between. The CDR3 extends over 13 amino acids. The CDR3: CATSRDNGETQYF. DNA for the CDR3: TGTGCCACCAGCAGAGATAATGGCGAGACCCAGTACTTC.